These 2 T cell receptor beta chains were sequenced from one sample in a study of T cell responses to AZD1222 COVID-19 vaccine. Generated by immunoSEQ multiplex PCR, the TCRdb table keeps only in-frame clones and is missing some. In the table there are around 78,000 clones, roughly 85% of which are singletons. The material sequenced was peripheral blood, taken on day 0 of AZD1222 vaccination. These receptor sequences come from an adult in good health.

The V and J genes are TRBV7-2 and TRBJ1-4; possible D gene TRBD1, 6 bases. V was shortened by 5 bases and J by 3 bases, with 16 bases between the two germline ends. Germline V gives CDR1 SGHTA, CDR2 FQGNSA. The CDR3 has 16 residues. The CDR3 DNA reads as TGTGCCAGCAGCAAGGGGGGGGCAGGGGCTAATGAAAAACTGTTTTTT. The encoded protein is CASSKGGAGANEKLFF.

This chain links TRBV10-3 with TRBJ1-1, with D tentatively TRBD1 (5 bases). There are 13 residues in the CDR3. Germline V gene data show CDR1 as ENHRY and CDR2 as SYGVKD. Trimming stripped 11 bases from V and 1 base from J, with 14 bases between. CDR3: CAAGGRRNTEAFF. For the CDR3, the DNA is TGTGCCGCTGGGGGTCGTAGGAACACTGAAGCTTTCTTT.